This T cell receptor beta chain appears in the sequencing data of a study of shared clonotypes between healthy human individuals (TCRdb year 2020). Regarding the complete study: Two women and a few men aged 18 to 49 years were included in the cohort. The study deeply sequenced blood TCR repertoires of roughly five healthy adults to estimate repertoire size and the extent of clonotype sharing between individuals. To increase sequencing depth and limit assay-specific biases, different laboratories used diverse techniques to prepare libraries and sequence TCR repertoires. Each donor's leukapheresis produced roughly between about 0.9 and 9.5 billion PBMCs. Per donor, three plates each were used for CD4 naive and CD4 memory, two for CD8 naive, and one for CD8 memory. General findings and caveats noted by the study authors: Because the study included only a small number of donors, the genetic and exposure-history diversity represented was limited. Sampling was restricted to blood, and TCR repertoires in tissues likely differ from the TCR repertoires found in blood. Based on pairwise subsampling, the degree of clonotype sharing among donors was expected to be affected by sequencing depth. Estimated clonotype richness was generally larger for naive than for memory subsets. Even with the large sequencing depth, rarefaction of the sorted-subset datasets indicated that sequencing was incomplete. Clonotypes shared by all four sorted-subset donors showed higher generation probabilities than non-shared clonotypes. About 5% of naive CD4, 3% to 3.5% of naive CD8, around 2.3% of memory CD4, and approximately 0.39% of memory CD8 clonotypes were shared across several donors.

Donors were healthy HIV-negative adults with no recently reported acute infections or vaccinations. Every donor was a Caucasian adult residing in Nashville, Tennessee, USA. CD4+ T cells were enriched by magnetic negative selection, after which naive cells were positively selected on CD45RA and the negative fraction was taken as the memory subset. Blood was obtained by leukapheresis, after which PBMCs were separated by Ficoll-Histopaque density gradient centrifugation and cryopreserved in liquid nitrogen vapor phase. Purity and quantity of every magnetically sorted T cell population were checked by analytical flow cytometry. Genomic DNA was isolated from each sorted fraction and quantified by UV absorbance on a Nanodrop 2000c. The junction shows trimming of 1 base on V and 4 bases on J, plus 13 bases between the germline ends. The germline V gene (reference sequence) yields SEHNR for CDR1 and FQNEAQ for CDR2. Taken from cysteine to phenylalanine, the CDR3 has 16 residues. The sequence is cut down to CDR3 DNA, 48 bases in frame from base 1.

Using the deep immunoSEQ assay, multiplex PCR amplified TCR CDR3 regions from genomic DNA. Extracted genomic DNA from each cell subset was distributed evenly across all wells of several immunoSEQ 96-well plates, and each plate was treated as a replicate. For sorted subsets, about 220 ng of genomic DNA, equivalent to around 31,000 T cell genomes, went into each replicate PCR. Purified libraries were quantified with a Qubit 3.0 fluorometer, sized on a Bioanalyzer 2100, and re-quantified with the KAPA Library Quantification kit. Every immunoSEQ 96-well plate was sequenced on a separate single-read 150-cycle Illumina NextSeq 550 flow cell. On the study's bioinformatics: Because only junctional sequences without quality scores were contained in the immunoSEQ output, filtering matching that applied to full-length reads could not be performed. To assign V/J genes and CDR3, sequences were annotated using PyIR, a Python wrapper for IgBLAST v1.9, with IMGT germline references. Reads were filtered out if the reads had weak V/J assignments (E-value above 1e-6), no CDR3, stop codons, out-of-frame junctions, or ambiguous translated residues. V3J clonotypes were defined as sequences sharing the same inferred V gene, J gene, and CDR3 amino acid sequence. Percentage overlap between repertoires was calculated by dividing the number of shared unique clonotypes by the size of the smaller repertoire. Repertoire richness was assessed with RTK rarefaction, the Chao1 estimator, and Recon v2.1 estimates of unobserved clonotypes. Generation probabilities for all TCRbeta clonotypes obtained by the gDNA method from a handful of donors were computed using OLGA. TCRdb took over this immuneACCESS table, retaining in-frame rearrangements with V and J assigned. Such tables are incomplete; in checked studies, under half of the missing clones stem from an unresolved V gene, and the remainder is unexplained. That table is the source of V, J and clone size, and D and trimming were worked out from the DNA. This sample has over 1.5 million clones in its table, and approximately 98% of those were observed once. 0.4% to 0.45% of the sample is in the top ten clones.

A remark on this clone: Its antigen specificity is not known. No base quality information exists; no much larger clone differs at one position.

The source is a young man in good health. The sample comprised naive CD4+ T cells sorted from blood. Interpreted using the paper, the cell subset or site label stands for: CD45RA+ positively selected. The chain couples TRBV7-9 to TRBJ2-2, with TRBD1 perhaps the D gene, on 5 matching bases. This receptor has the CDR3 CASSLEGFPSTGELFF. The nucleotides read TGTGCCAGCAGCTTAGAGGGGTTTCCTAGCACCGGGGAGCTGTTTTTT.